Sequencing of this TCR beta chain was carried out in a study of neurological immune-mediated disorders. Study-wide points: CDR3 amino acid sequences found in expanded clones were never shared across subjects, suggesting private repertoires in all groups. HTLV-1-associated myelopathy ranked highest for TCR clonal expansion and multiple sclerosis lowest, beneath healthy controls.

5'RACE with 10-nucleotide random UMIs produced the cDNA. TCRdb called the 5' RACE reads again in MiXCR, with one record for every CDR3 protein. The data show 23,000 or so distinct CDR3 sequences, approximately 13% seen once. Unsorted libraries were prepared from 2 million PBMCs that had been stored at -80 C. For this clonotype: Its target is not known.

Sequences were obtained from PBMCs. The clonotype originates from a woman in her sixties or seventies with HTLV-1-associated myelopathy (HAM/TSP).

CDR3 protein: CASSDRRDEDAEAFF. CDR3 nucleotide sequence: TGTGCCAGCTCAGATCGCAGGGACGAGGACGCTGAAGCTTTCTTT. The chain has TRBV18 and TRBJ1-1; possibly TRBD1 for D (5 bases). The CDR3 runs 15 residues. Germline-derived CDR1 and CDR2 are KGHSH and LQKENI. V was pared by 5 bases and J by 6 bases, with 19 bases between.